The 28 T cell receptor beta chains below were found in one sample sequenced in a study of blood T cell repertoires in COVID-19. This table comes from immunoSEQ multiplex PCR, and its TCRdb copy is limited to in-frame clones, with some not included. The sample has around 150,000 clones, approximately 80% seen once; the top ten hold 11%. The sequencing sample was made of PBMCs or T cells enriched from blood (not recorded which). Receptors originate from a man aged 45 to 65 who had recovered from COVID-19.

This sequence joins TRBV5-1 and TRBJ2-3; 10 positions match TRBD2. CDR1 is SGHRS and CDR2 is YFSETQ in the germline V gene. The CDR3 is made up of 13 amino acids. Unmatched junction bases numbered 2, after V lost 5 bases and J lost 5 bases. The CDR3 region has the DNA TGCGCCAGCAGTGCTAGCGGGGGAGATACGCAGTATTTT. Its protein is CASSASGGDTQYF.

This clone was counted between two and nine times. Here the CDR3 reads CASRMTGASSYEQYF. The CDR3 DNA follows: TGTGCCAGCAGGATGACAGGGGCGAGCTCCTACGAGCAGTACTTC. This chain connects TRBV2 to TRBJ2-7, with 8 nucleotides matching TRBD1. Germline-derived CDR1 and CDR2 are SNHLY and FYNNEI. J was trimmed by 0 bases and V by 6 bases; bases with no gene match: 7. The CDR3 extends over 15 amino acids.

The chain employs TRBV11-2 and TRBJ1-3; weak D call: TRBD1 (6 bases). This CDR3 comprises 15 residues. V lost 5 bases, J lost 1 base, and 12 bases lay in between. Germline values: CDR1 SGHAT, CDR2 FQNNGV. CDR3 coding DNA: TGTGCCAGCAGCCCAGGGGTTATATCTGGAAACACCATATATTTT. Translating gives CASSPGVISGNTIYF.

CDR3 protein: CASSLGLWTAEAFF. In DNA, the CDR3 is TGTGCCAGCAGTTTAGGCTTGTGGACAGCTGAAGCTTTCTTT. J is TRBJ1-1 and V is TRBV28, with D possibly being TRBD1 (6 bases). Germline V gene sequence: CDR1 MDHEN, CDR2 SYDVKM. The CDR3 spans 14 residues. V lost 2 bases to trimming and J lost 6 bases, with 13 bases between them.

CDR3 in DNA: TGTGCCAGCAGCGCGAGGGGAGCGGGGAACAATGAGCAGTTCTTC. This gives the protein CASSARGAGNNEQFF. The chain recombines TRBV2 with TRBJ2-1, with TRBD2 matching over 7 bases. The CDR3 runs to 15 residues. The V gene's germline CDR1 is SNHLY and CDR2 FYNNEI. Trimming removed 6 bases from V and 5 bases from J; junction bases left unmatched: 10.

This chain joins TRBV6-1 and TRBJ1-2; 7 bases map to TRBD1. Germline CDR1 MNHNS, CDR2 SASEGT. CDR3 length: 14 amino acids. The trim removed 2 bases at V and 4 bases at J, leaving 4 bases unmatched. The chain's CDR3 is CASSEFKGAYGYTF. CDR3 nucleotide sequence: TGTGCCAGCAGTGAATTTAAGGGGGCCTATGGCTACACCTTC.

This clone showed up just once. The CDR3 nucleotides are TGTGCCAGCAGTGAAGCAGGGATGGGGGCCCGAACTGGGCAGTTCTTC. It specifies CASSEAGMGARTGQFF. The rearrangement joins TRBV6-1 to TRBJ2-1; D is possibly TRBD1 (6 bases). The ends were cut back, 0 bases at V and 12 bases at J, with 21 bases in the middle. This CDR3 has 16 amino acids. Germline CDR1 is MNHNS and CDR2 is SASEGT.

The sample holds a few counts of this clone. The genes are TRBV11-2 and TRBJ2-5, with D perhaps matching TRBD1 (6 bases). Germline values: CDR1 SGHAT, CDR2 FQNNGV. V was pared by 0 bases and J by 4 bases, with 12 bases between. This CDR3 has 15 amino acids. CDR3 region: CASSLDSNRVETQYF. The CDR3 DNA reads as TGTGCCAGCAGCTTAGATAGTAACAGGGTAGAGACCCAGTACTTC.

The CDR3 DNA is TGTGCCAGCAGCGAGCAGGGGGCTGGGGCCAACGTCCTGACTTTC. Amino acid sequence: CASSEQGAGANVLTF. This chain joins TRBV3-1 (or the pseudogene TRBV3-2) and TRBJ2-6; 7 nucleotides match TRBD1. The CDR3 sequence is 15 residues long. The junction had 3 bases not matched to a gene; V was cut back by 5 bases and J by 2 bases. Germline assignment: CDR1 LGHDT and CDR2 YNNKEL (reference sequence).

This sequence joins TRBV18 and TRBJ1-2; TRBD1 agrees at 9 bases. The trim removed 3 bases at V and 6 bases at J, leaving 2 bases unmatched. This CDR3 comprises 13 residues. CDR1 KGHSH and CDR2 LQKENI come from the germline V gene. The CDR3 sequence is CASSPRTGDGYTF. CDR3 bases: TGTGCCAGCTCACCGCGGACAGGGGATGGCTACACCTTC.

As DNA, the CDR3 is TGTGCCAGTAGTAAAACAGGGGGCTCCCATAGCAATCAGCCCCAGCATTTT. It specifies CASSKTGGSHSNQPQHF. The chain carries TRBV19 and TRBJ1-5, with 9 bases aligning to TRBD1. The germline V gene has CDR1 LNHDA and CDR2 SQIVND (reference sequence). The CDR3 is 17 residues long. Trimming took 4 bases from V and 0 from J; bases not matched to a gene: 7.

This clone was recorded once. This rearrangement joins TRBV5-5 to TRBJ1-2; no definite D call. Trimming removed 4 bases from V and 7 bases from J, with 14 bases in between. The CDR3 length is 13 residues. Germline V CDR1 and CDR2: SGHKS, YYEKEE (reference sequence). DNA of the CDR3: TGTGCCAGCAGCAACGCGGTCAGTTTTGGCTACACCTTC. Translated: CASSNAVSFGYTF. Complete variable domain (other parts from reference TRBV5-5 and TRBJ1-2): DAGVTQSPTHLIKTRGQQVTLRCSPISGHKSVSWYQQVLGQGPQFIFQYYEKEERGRGNFPDRFSARQFPNYSSELNVNALLLGDSALYLCASSNAVSFGYTFGSGTRLTVV.

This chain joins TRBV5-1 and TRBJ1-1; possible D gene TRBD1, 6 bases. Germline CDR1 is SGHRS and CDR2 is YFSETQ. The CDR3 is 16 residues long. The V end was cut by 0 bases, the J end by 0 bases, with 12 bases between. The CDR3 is CASSLETGVLNTEAFF. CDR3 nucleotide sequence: TGCGCCAGCAGCTTGGAGACAGGAGTATTGAACACTGAAGCTTTCTTT.

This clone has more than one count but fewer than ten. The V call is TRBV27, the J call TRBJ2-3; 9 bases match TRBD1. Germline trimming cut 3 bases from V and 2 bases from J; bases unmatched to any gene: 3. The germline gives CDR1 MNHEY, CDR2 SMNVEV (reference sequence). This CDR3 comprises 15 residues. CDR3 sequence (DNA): TGTGCCAGCAGTTTTTGGGACAGGGTCACAGATACGCAGTATTTT. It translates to CASSFWDRVTDTQYF.

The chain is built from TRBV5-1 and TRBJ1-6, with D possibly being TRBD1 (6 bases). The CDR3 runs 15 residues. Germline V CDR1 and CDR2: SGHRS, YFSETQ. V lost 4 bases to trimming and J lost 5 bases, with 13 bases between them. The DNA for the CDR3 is TGCGCCAGCAGCCTCCCGGACAGAAATAATTCACCCCTCCACTTT. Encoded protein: CASSLPDRNNSPLHF.

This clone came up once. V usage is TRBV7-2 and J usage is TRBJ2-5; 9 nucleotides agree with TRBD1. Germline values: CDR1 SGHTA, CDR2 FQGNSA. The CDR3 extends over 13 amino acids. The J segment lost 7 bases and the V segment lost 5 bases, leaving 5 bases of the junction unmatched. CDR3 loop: CASSGGQGPTQYF. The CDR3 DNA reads TGTGCCAGCAGCGGGGGACAGGGCCCGACCCAGTACTTC.

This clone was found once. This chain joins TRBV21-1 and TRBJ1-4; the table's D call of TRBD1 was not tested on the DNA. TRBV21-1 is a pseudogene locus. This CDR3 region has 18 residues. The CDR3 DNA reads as TGTGCCAGCAGCAAATACTGGGACAGGGGTGCAACTAATGAAAAACTGTTTTTT. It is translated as CASSKYWDRGATNEKLFF.

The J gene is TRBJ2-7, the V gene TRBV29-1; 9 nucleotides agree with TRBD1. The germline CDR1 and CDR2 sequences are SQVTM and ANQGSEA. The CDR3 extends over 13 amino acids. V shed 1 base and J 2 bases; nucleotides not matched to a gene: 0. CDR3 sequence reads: CSVEGTGAYEQYF. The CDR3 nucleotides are TGCAGCGTTGAAGGGACAGGGGCCTACGAGCAGTACTTC.

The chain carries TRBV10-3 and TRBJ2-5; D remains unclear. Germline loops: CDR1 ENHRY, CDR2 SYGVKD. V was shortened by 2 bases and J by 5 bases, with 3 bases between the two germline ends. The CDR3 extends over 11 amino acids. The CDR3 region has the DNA TGTGCCATCAGTGAGCTGGAGACCCAGTACTTC. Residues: CAISELETQYF.

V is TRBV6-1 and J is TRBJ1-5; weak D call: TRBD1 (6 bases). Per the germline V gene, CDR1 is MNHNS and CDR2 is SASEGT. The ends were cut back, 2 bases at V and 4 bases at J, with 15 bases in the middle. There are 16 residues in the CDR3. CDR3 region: CASSEIWGHFNQPQHF. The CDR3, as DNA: TGTGCCAGCAGTGAAATATGGGGGCATTTTAATCAGCCCCAGCATTTT.

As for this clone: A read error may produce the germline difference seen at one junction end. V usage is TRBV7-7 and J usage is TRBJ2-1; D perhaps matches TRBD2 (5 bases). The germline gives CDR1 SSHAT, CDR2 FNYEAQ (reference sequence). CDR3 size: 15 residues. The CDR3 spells CASSLGADPYNEQFF. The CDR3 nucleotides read TGTGCTAGCAGCTTGGGAGCGGATCCCTACAATGAGCAGTTCTTC.

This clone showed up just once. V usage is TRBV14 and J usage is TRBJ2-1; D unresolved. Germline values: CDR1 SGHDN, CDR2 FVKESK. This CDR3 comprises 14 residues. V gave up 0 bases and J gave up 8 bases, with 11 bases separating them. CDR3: CASSQDLGNHEQFF. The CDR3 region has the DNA TGTGCCAGCAGCCAAGACCTAGGTAACCATGAGCAGTTCTTC.

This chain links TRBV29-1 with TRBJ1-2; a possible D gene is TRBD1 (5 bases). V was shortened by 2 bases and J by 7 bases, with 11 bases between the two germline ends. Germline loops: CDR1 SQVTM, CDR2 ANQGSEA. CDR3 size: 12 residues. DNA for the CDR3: TGCAGCGTTGAAACCAGGGTGAGTGGCTACACCTTC. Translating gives CSVETRVSGYTF.

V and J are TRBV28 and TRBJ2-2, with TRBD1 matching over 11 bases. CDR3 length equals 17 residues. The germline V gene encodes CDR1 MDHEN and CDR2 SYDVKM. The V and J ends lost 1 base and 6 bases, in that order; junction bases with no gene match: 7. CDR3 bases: TGTGCCAGCAGTTTATTGAGCGGACAGGGGGCGCCCGGGGAGCTGTTTTTT. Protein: CASSLLSGQGAPGELFF.

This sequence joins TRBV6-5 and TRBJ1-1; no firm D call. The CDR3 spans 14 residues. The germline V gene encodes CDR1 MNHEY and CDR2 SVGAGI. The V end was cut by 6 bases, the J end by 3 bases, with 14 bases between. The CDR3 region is CASSSDLGDTEAFF. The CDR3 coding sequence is TGTGCCAGCAGCTCCGATCTCGGGGACACTGAAGCTTTCTTT.

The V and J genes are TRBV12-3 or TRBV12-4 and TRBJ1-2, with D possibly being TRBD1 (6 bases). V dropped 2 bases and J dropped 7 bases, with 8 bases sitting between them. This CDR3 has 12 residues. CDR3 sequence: CASSLNRVGYTF. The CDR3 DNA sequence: TGTGCCAGCAGTTTAAACAGGGTTGGCTACACCTTC.

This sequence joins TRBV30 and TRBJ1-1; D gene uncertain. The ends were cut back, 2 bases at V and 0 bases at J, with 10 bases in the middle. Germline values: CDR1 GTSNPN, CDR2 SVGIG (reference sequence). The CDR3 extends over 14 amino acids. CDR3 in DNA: TGTGCCTGGAGTCCGGACGGGGTGAACACTGAAGCTTTCTTT. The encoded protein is CAWSPDGVNTEAFF.

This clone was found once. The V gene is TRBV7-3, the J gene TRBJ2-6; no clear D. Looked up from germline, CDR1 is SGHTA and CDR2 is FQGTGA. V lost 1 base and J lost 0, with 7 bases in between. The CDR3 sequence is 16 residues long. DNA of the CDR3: TGTGCCAGCAGCTTAAGGGCCTCCTCTGGGGCCAACGTCCTGACTTTC. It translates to CASSLRASSGANVLTF.